This TCR beta chain originates from a study of glioma-infiltrating T cells after dendritic cell vaccination. Regarding the study as a whole: No direct clonality-survival link was found; a diverse polyclonal response may matter.

Regarding time point: after dendritic cell vaccination, including at tumor progression/relapse. About this clone itself: The antigen remains undetermined. Its ends do not fully match the called genes, so a read error is possible.

The primer mix had 60 V beta and 13 J beta primers. Only in-frame clones appear in the TCRdb table, and some are missing; sequencing was by immunoSEQ multiplex PCR. Of approximately 91,000 clones detected, about 81% appear once; the ten largest clones hold less than 2.5%. The CDR3 contains 17 residues. The V gene's germline CDR1 is SSHAT and CDR2 FNYEAQ (reference sequence). The sample consisted of blood, taken after dendritic cell vaccination. V gene TRBV7-7 combines with J gene TRBJ2-1, with D possibly TRBD1 on 6 matching bases. This sequence originates from a human donor with glioblastoma. This chain's CDR3 is CASSLFNGGAGDNEQFF. The DNA for the CDR3 is TGTGCTAGCAGCTTATTCAACGGTGGGGCAGGGGATAATGAGCAGTTCTTC.